The T cell receptor beta chain under discussion was sequenced for a study of blood T cells in healthy people across ages. At the level of the study: Researchers report that template switching captured about one barcoded beta molecule per two T cells. Findings of the study overall: Conclusively comparing naive with antigen-experienced cells was impossible with unsorted PBMCs. Naive T cell percentage and TCR beta diversity correlated strongly.

J gave up 2 bases and V 1 base, and 4 bases lay outside the gene matches. Germline CDR1 is DFQATT and CDR2 is SNEGSKA (reference sequence). The CDR3 length is 17 residues. In this sample, this clonotype turned up a few times. Its antigen is still unknown. Sample-barcoded 5' priming and a J-beta primer mix drove a second PCR of roughly 6 to 12 cycles. TCRdb independently ran MiXCR on the 5' RACE reads; one entry per CDR3 protein. The sample yields around 670,000 distinct CDR3 sequences, about 30% seen once. What was sequenced was blood. This TCR came from a woman of 80 years or more in good health. V usage is TRBV20-1 and J usage is TRBJ2-1, with 14 bases lining up with TRBD2. Here the CDR3 reads CSARVGLAGGPYNEQFF. In DNA form, the CDR3 reads TGCAGTGCTAGAGTTGGACTAGCGGGGGGTCCCTACAATGAGCAGTTCTTC.